This T cell receptor (beta chain) was retrieved from a study of blood T cell repertoires in COVID-19 (dated by TCRdb to 2020 to 2021). About the study as a whole: Samples covering the acute and convalescent phases of COVID-19 were provided by collaborators in the United States, Italy and Spain. The prospective study material was composed of cDNA or gDNA derived from T cells, B-cell-depleted T cells, or PBMCs. Deeply sampled blood TCRbeta repertoires from subjects exposed to, actively infected with, or recovered from COVID-19 were included in the dataset. The repertoires were released in a freely available public database intended as a resource for research on the immune response to SARS-CoV-2. Samples were obtained from the ongoing ImmuneRACE study (first 160 participants) and from 1,254 subjects provided by 6 global collaborators. A de-identified subject ID, COVID-19 status, age in years and sex were almost always included in the sample metadata. HLA class I and class II types, where available, came from metadata supplied by the sample provider rather than from assay-based typing.

V loses 6 bases of germline sequence and J loses 0 bases, and the interval between the two ends is 8 bases. The germline V gene (reference sequence) yields MNHEY for CDR1 and SMNVEV for CDR2. The CDR3 goes from the cysteine to the phenylalanine over 13 residues. Just CDR3 DNA is preserved here, 39 bases in frame from base 1. TCRbeta CDR3 regions were amplified from genomic DNA by means of the immunoSEQ Assay, a bias-controlled multiplex PCR. Per the original workflow: Within the assay, amplification of reference gene primers was used to estimate how many nucleated cells each sample contained. Sequence reads were collapsed and filtered to measure the absolute abundance of every unique TCRbeta CDR3 rearrangement. Productive Simpson clonality was computed per sample as the square root of Simpson's diversity index over productive rearrangements. Entries here come from immuneACCESS through TCRdb and include only in-frame sequences with V and J called. Some clones fail to appear in such tables; in the studies checked, an unresolved V gene covers under half of the shortfall, and the cause of the remainder is unknown. Clonal size and the V and J genes are those of that table, whereas D and trimming came from the DNA. In this sample the table shows around 63,000 clones, around 67% of which occur a single time. The top ten clonotypes cover roughly a sixth of the sample.

Each collaborating institution followed its own protocols to collect whole blood in K2EDTA tubes. Collaborator samples were shipped for TCRbeta analysis as frozen whole blood, isolated PBMCs, or DNA extracted from either sample type. What the work shows at the level of the full study, not this receptor alone: The quantity of clinical and demographic metadata differed by source and by participant and was supplied without curation.

Concerning this clone itself: Which antigen it targets is not known. No base qualities exist here, and no much larger clone lies one base off it.

The sequence is built from TRBV27 and TRBJ1-1; 6 matching bases give a weak D call of TRBD1. The sequence came from a woman between 50 and 59 years old with active or convalescent COVID-19. Sequencing was done on a sample of peripheral blood. The nucleotide sequence reads TGTGCCAGCAGCTGGGACATGAACACTGAAGCTTTCTTT. It encodes CASSWDMNTEAFF.